This TCR beta chain was profiled in a study of T cell responses to AZD1222 COVID-19 vaccine. The study's findings and limits: The peak T cell response came first, and repertoires were sampled only after it.

Germline-derived CDR1 and CDR2 are LNHNV and YYDKDF (reference sequence). CDR3 size: 17 residues. V dropped 7 bases and J dropped 5; count of bases not matched to a gene: 10. Second doses that came at about 4 or about 12 weeks were put together. Profiling relied on immunoSEQ multiplex PCR, and the TCRdb table lists in-frame clones only, not all of them. Of about 150,000 clones detected, more than 85% appear once; the ten largest clones hold about 1.6%. This clone was detected only once. The antigen is unknown. Source: peripheral blood, taken 28 days after the second AZD1222 dose. This receptor was identified in an adult who received the AZD1222 COVID-19 vaccine. The chain has TRBV15 and TRBJ2-1; 14 nucleotides line up with TRBD2. The CDR3 sequence: CATTGRGLAGVNNEQFF. The DNA for the CDR3 is TGTGCCACCACCGGTAGGGGACTAGCGGGAGTTAACAATGAGCAGTTCTTC.